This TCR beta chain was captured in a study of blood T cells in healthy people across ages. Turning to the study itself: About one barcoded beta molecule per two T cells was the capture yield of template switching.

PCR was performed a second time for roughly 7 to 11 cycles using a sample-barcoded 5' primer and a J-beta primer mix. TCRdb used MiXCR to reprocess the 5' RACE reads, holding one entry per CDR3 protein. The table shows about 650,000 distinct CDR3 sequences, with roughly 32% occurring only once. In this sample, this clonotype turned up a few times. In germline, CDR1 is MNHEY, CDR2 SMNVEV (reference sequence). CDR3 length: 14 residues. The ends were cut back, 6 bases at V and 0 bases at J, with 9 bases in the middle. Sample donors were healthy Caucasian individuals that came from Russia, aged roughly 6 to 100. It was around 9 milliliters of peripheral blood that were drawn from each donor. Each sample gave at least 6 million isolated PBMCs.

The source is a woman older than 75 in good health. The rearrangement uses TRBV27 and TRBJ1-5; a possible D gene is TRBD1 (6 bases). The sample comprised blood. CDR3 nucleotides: TGTGCCAGCAGAGGGACATATAGCAATCAGCCCCAGCATTTT. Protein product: CASRGTYSNQPQHF.